This T cell receptor beta chain stems from a study of human T cells and chemical hapten exposure. TCRdb re-analysed the RACE reads in MiXCR, keeping a single row per CDR3 protein. The sample gives 50,000 to 65,000 distinct CDR3 sequences, 10% to 12% of which show up once; approximately 4% is in the top ten. This clonotype was recorded many times. This CDR3 has 13 residues. The V and J ends lost 4 bases and 5 bases respectively, with 15 bases between them. Germline loops: CDR1 SQVTM, CDR2 ANQGSEA. Time point noted: pre-sensitization, week 0. The treatment is: therapeutic diphenylcyclopropenone sensitization with weekly scalp DPC.

This receptor was obtained from a woman aged 40-49 years with alopecia areata. Some clones in this sample may be carry-over from other donors' samples. The V gene is TRBV29-1, the J gene TRBJ2-7, with a possible D match to TRBD2 (6 bases). Sequencing was performed on whole blood, taken in connection with sensitization to the hapten diphenylcyclopropenone (DPC). CDR3 nucleotides: TGCAGCGTTGCTCGACTAGGGACCCACGAGCAGTACTTC. Encoded protein: CSVARLGTHEQYF.